This T cell receptor (beta chain) appears in the sequencing data of a study of shared clonotypes between healthy human individuals. Measured with immunoSEQ multiplex PCR; TCRdb has only the in-frame clones, and not every one. This table has fewer than 2.5 million clones, roughly 93% appearing once. The germline gives CDR1 SGHRS, CDR2 YFSETQ. V was trimmed by 4 bases and J by 6 bases, leaving 16 bases between them. The CDR3 sequence is 15 residues long. As concerns this clone: No antigen is known for it.

Findings and caveats of the study: Between four donors, naive CD4 clonotypes were shared at a level of about 5%. Clonotypes not shared had lower generation probabilities than those common to all four donors.

The chain links TRBV5-1 to TRBJ2-2; D possibly matches TRBD1 or TRBD2 (5 bases each). The TCR sequence derives from a man between 18 and 29 years old in good health. Some clones in this sample may be carry-over from other donors' samples. Sample: naive CD4+ T cells from PBMCs. Indicated subset: CD45RA+ positively selected. For the CDR3, the DNA is TGCGCCAGCAGCCTGACCGGGGCCGGGGCCGGGGAGCTGTTTTTT. Translated: CASSLTGAGAGELFF.